This TCR beta chain came from a study of cytomegalovirus exposure and HLA in healthy donors (dated by TCRdb to about 2017). Turning to the overall study: In an earlier analysis of fewer than 750 of the donors, 276 Gb of sequence data and approximately 120 million unique TCR beta sequences from roughly 180 million T cells were reported. In a later genetic analysis, genome-wide SNP genotypes for about 65% of the roughly 670 donors were used, and that subset was treated as a discovery cohort. Typing coverage differed by locus: A, B, C, DRB1 and DQB1 were typed in roughly 620-630 donors, DQA1 in about 560, DPA1 in around 580, and DPB1 in about 450. Roughly 5 DR-DQ haplotypes were handled as single units for association and clustering because linkage in the cohort was strong. HLA typing included class I and class II loci at four-digit resolution. An earlier analysis of about 620 of the donors applied high-throughput TCR beta sequencing to assess whether each TCR beta V gene segment acted as functional or pseudogenic. About 300 gigabases of sequencing data and approximately 80 million unique TCR sequences were included in an early release covering around 600 HLA-typed donors. Donor age, sex, ethnicity and CMV serostatus were compiled alongside the repertoire data. The later analysis used no new phenotypic data to find candidate immune exposures, relying instead on TCR beta sequences and their occurrence across donors. Every repertoire in the discovery cohort had been generated on one and the same sequencing platform. The study aimed to test whether signatures of past pathogen exposure could be identified by cataloging public T cell receptors. The study combined high-throughput TCR immunosequencing, statistical association of individual TCRs with disease status, and machine learning to predict cytomegalovirus infection status. Among around 400 genotyped donors of the cohort, an average of about 220,000 unique TCR beta nucleotide sequences was sequenced per donor, of which about 19% were non-productive. The study used immunosequencing to profile the T cell repertoires of several hundred subjects and linked those repertoires to cytomegalovirus serostatus. A later analysis re-examined previously published TCR beta repertoires from more than 600 donors and added high-resolution HLA genotyping to investigate patterns of TCR occurrence. Of the roughly 400 genotyped donors, over 65% fell in the genetic ancestry cluster associated with self-reported Caucasian donors. A separate validation cohort of more than 100 different subjects was used in addition to the approximately 670-subject first cohort. Study-wide conclusions, independent of this receptor: V-gene and J-gene trimming of TCR beta chains was associated with a missense DCLRE1C variant in a later genetic analysis, and the association was replicated in an independent cohort. According to a later genetic analysis, donors in an Asian-associated ancestry cluster had fewer N-insertions in productive TCRs than the approximately 710-donor mean. A cluster of highly shared sequence variants was judged likely to be a technical artifact of the sequencing pipeline. In a later analysis, most CMV-associated TCR beta chains were found to appear HLA-restricted, with HLA associations seemingly driven largely by CMV exposure. Only TCR beta chains were sequenced in this cohort, and the absence of alpha or paired-chain data limited detectable features. Compared with equally common non-associated chains, HLA-associated TCR beta chains in a later analysis were more clonally expanded and had lower generation probabilities. In an earlier analysis of approximately 600 of the donors, most TCR beta V segments were observed in productive rearrangements about 87% or about 30% of the time, broadly matching IMGT annotations. According to a later analysis, parvovirus B19, influenza, CMV and Epstein-Barr virus appeared linked to several top co-occurrence clusters. In the study, around 160 TCR beta chains were listed as associated with cytomegalovirus. Because counts were too low, about 18 rarely observed V segments, including chromosome 9 orphons, were left out of the earlier analysis of about 620 of the donors. The 87-base-pair reads could not distinguish some IMGT-functional V segments, including TRBV6-2 and TRBV6-3, so those segments were excluded. In a later analysis, the rate of TCR association differed among HLA loci, with DRB1 alleles having the most associated TCRs and HLA-C alleles having the fewest. A further reported finding was that TCR beta sequences accurately predicted the HLA-A and HLA-B alleles for most subjects in the first cohort. Correlated functional status among segregating V segments might reflect linkage disequilibrium, but an unknown experimental factor could not be ruled out. Roughly uniform sequencing depth across donors was assumed in presence/absence analyses, although this assumption may not hold. The classifier was reported to diagnose cytomegalovirus status with high specificity and sensitivity in both the original and validation cohorts. Specific HLA alleles were associated with roughly 17,000 TCR beta sequences at a false discovery rate of 0.05 in a later analysis. HLA typing was unavailable for some donors at each locus, so association tests used only the typed subset. Most TCR sequences were observed very rarely across donors, whereas some public TCRs were present in many individuals. When HLA alleles, especially DR and DQ, strongly co-occurred, TCR associations were difficult to assign to individual alleles. It was suggested by the authors that the approach could potentially be generalized to other disease states and immunological phenotypes. In vitro tests confirmed that three of the cytomegalovirus-associated TCR beta chains recognize cytomegalovirus antigens. For the cohort, immune exposure information was limited to CMV serostatus.

About this clone: What antigen it recognizes has not been identified. Within one base of it there is no much larger clone, and no base qualities were kept.

Libraries were prepared through the immunoSEQ multiplex PCR assay. For the multiplex PCR, a mixture combining 60 forward primers for TCR Vbeta segments and 13 reverse primers for TCR Jbeta segments was used. A multiplex PCR assay on genomic DNA amplified the CDR3 region of rearranged TCR beta genes. Amplified TCR beta libraries were sequenced as 87-base-pair reads on the Illumina HiSeq System. In the original analysis: In a later analysis, 77 million or so unique TCR beta chains were counted across the 690 or so repertoires, and roughly 10 million of these chains were shared by at least two donors. A nearest-neighbor algorithm error-corrected the raw reads and collapsed the reads into unique sequences, merging closely related sequences to remove PCR and sequencing errors. CDR3 sequences were aligned to IMGT reference sequences to assign V, D and J gene segments. Each retained sequence needed at least a six-nucleotide match to both a V gene segment and a J gene segment. A rearrangement was called productive if the CDR3 had no stop codons and remained in frame with V and J, and every other rearrangement was called non-productive. Following IMGT convention, CDR3 was defined as the stretch from the second conserved V-encoded cysteine up to the conserved J-encoded phenylalanine. The earlier analysis of about 560 of the donors excluded any sequence lacking an unambiguous match to a single V gene segment. In an earlier analysis of some 590 of the donors, V segments were called functional above 56.7% productive rearrangements and were called segregating when the between-donor standard deviation exceeded 5%. A statistical classification framework was built for diagnosing cytomegalovirus status from the catalog of TCR beta chain sequences. V and J gene assignment, in a later analysis, came from comparing TCR nucleotide sequences with IMGT/GENE-DB human TR gene sequences. The TCRdist pipeline was used in a later analysis to assign CDR3 sequences and most-parsimonious VDJ recombination scenarios. In a later analysis, each TCR beta chain was defined by its CDR3 amino acid sequence together with its V-gene family, and reads without a unique V-gene family were excluded. As a way to deal with suspected cross-contamination and a sequencing artifact, a later analysis dropped hundreds of nucleotide sequences that were highly shared and had low generation probability. For each public chain, a later analysis derived a clonal expansion index from normalized ranks of inferred template counts within each repertoire. Generation probabilities in a later analysis came from a VDJ recombination model fitted to out-of-frame rearrangements, and those results were checked against IGoR. A later analysis scored TCR-TCR, TCR-HLA and TCR-CMV co-occurrence with hypergeometric tests, applying a repertoire-size bias correction to TCR pairs. A later analysis estimated false discovery rates by permuting HLA or CMV assignments 20 times. A later analysis grouped co-occurring TCRs with DBSCAN, adding TCRdist sequence similarity when clustering within HLA-allele-positive subsets. Repertoires with fewer than 30,000 or more than 120,000 public chains, plus five repertoires with anomalous nucleotide sharing, were excluded from co-occurrence clustering. What TCRdb holds here is the immuneACCESS table cut down to in-frame rearrangements. Part of the clones is not present; checked against another copy, under half of the missing clones reflect an unresolved V gene, and the others are unexplained. That table supplies the V and J calls and clone size; D and trimming were determined from the DNA. This sample has over 150,000 clones in its table, and 68% of those were observed once. The leading ten clones occupy around 2.8% of the sample.

The cohort consisted of some 670 healthy bone marrow donors. Cohort members were all nominally healthy when sampled, although unrecorded immune exposures were likely present. The donor was CMV seropositive and belonged to the group of 250 to 350 seropositive cohort members. Every donor gave a peripheral blood sample, and the peripheral blood mononuclear cells from that sample were used for TCR beta sequencing. The Qiagen DNeasy Blood Extraction Kit was used to extract genomic DNA from the blood cell samples. From the germline V gene (reference sequence), CDR1 is PRHDT and CDR2 is FYEKMQ. V is pared back by 4 bases and J by 0 bases, with 7 bases lying between the germline termini. The CDR3 has 14 amino acids, counting the end cysteine and phenylalanine. CDR3 DNA only is kept here, 42 bases in frame from base 1.

In this chain, TRBV13 is recombined with TRBJ2-1; the best D guess is TRBD2, with 5 bases matching. The receptor comes from a woman between 40 and 55 years old in good health and CMV-seropositive. Source material: PBMCs. The nucleotide sequence reads as follows: TGTGCCAGCAGCTCACTAGTCTCCTACAATGAGCAGTTCTTC. Protein translation: CASSSLVSYNEQFF.